This T cell receptor (beta chain) comes out of a study of CD8 T cells in ankylosing spondylitis. Germline CDR1 is MNHEY and CDR2 is SMNVEV (reference sequence). The J segment lost 3 bases and the V segment lost 5 bases, leaving 11 bases of the junction unmatched. There are 16 residues in the CDR3. For TCR beta, libraries came from quantitative 5'-RACE with molecular barcodes. Via MiXCR, TCRdb re-called the 5' RACE reads, giving one row per CDR3 protein. The repertoire has under 150,000 distinct CDR3 sequences, 7% to 10% of them found once; the top ten carry about 3.3%. In its sample, this clonotype was seen many times.

The chain carries TRBV27 and TRBJ2-7; 9 nucleotides match TRBD1. What was sequenced was blood, either unsorted or a sorted T cell fraction (not recorded which). This clonotype was sampled from a male donor with ankylosing spondylitis or in good health (not recorded which). In nucleotides, the CDR3 is TGTGCCAGCAGTAGATCCGGGACAGGGCTTAGCTACGAGCAGTACTTC. As protein: CASSRSGTGLSYEQYF.